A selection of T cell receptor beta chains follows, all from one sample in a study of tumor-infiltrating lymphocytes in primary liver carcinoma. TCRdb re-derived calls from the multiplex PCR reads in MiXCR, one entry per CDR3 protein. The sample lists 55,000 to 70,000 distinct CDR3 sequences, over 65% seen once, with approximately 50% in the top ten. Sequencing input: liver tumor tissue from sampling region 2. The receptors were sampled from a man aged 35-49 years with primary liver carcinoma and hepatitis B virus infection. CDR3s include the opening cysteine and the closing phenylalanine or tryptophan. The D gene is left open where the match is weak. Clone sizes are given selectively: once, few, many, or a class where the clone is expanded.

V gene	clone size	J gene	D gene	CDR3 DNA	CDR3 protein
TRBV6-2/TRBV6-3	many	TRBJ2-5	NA	TGTGCCAGCAGACCGGGATTAGAGACCCAGTACTTC	CASRPGLETQYF
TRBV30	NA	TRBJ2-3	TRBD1	TGTGCCTGGGAAAATCGACAGGGCACATATACGCAGTATTTT	CAWENRQGTYTQYF
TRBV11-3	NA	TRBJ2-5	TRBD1	TGTGCCAGCAGGACTGCAGGGGGAGAGACCCTGCATTTC	CASRTAGGETLHF
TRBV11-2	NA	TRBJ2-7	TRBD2	TGTGCCATCAGCTTAGAACCTAGCGGGGGCTGGGTCGAGCAGTACTTC	CAISLEPSGGWVEQYF
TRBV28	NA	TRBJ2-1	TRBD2	TGTGCCAGTTCTAGAGTGGGAGGGAGCAATGAGCAGTTCTTC	CASSRVGGSNEQFF
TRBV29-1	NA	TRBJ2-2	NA	TGCAGCGCTGGACATGCGAACACCGGGGAGCTGTTTTTT	CSAGHANTGELFF
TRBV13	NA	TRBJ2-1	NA	TGTGCCAGCAGCGTCCGGGGATCCCGAACGGGCAATGAGCAGTTCTTC	CASSVRGSRTGNEQFF
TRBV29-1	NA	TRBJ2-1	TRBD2	TGCATTCACCGTACTAGCGAAGACTACAATGAGCAGTTCTTC	CIHRTSEDYNEQFF
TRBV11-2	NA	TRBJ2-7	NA	TGTGCCAGCAGCTCACCCGGGATTGCAAACTACGAGCAGTACTTC	CASSSPGIANYEQYF
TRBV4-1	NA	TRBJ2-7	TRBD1	TGCGCCAGCAACCAAGGCTTGGGGACAGGGGCCTTCTACGAGCAATACTTC	CASNQGLGTGAFYEQYF
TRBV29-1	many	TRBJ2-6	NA	TGCAGCGTTTTCCGGGACACAGACTCTGGGGCCAACGTCCTGACTTTC	CSVFRDTDSGANVLTF
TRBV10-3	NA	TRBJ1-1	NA	TGTGCCGTCAGTGAGTCTTGGGATATGAACACTGAAGCTTTCTTT	CAVSESWDMNTEAFF
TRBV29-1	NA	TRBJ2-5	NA	TGCAGCGCTGAATCCGCGGCGGGTAGATCTGAGACCCAGTACTTC	CSAESAAGRSETQYF
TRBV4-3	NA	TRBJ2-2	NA	TGCGCCAGCAGCCAAGATAGGGGGGCCTGGTGCGGGGAGCTGTTTTTT	CASSQDRGAWCGELFF
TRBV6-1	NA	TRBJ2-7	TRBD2	TGTGCCAGCAGTGAATCGGAAGGACTAGGGGACGGTTGCGAGCAATACTTC	CASSESEGLGDGCEQYF
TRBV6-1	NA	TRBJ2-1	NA	TGTGTCAGCAGTCCAACAGGGCCTTACGATGAGCAGTTCTTC	CVSSPTGPYDEQFF
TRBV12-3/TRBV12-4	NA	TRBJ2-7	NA	TGTGCCAGCAGTTTAGGACAGGTGGCCAACTACGAGCAGTGTTTC	CASSLGQVANYEQCF
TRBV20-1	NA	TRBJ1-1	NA	TGCAGAGCTAGGTTGGAAATAATGAACACTGAAGCTTTCTTT	CRARLEIMNTEAFF
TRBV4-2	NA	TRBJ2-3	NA	TGTGCCAACAGCCAAGTGGCGCTTCTAGTGGGAGCGACAGATATGCAGTATTTT	CANSQVALLVGATDMQYF
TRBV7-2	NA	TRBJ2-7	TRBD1	TGTGCCAGCATCACCGGACCGGGACAGGGTTACGAGCAGTACTTC	CASITGPGQGYEQYF
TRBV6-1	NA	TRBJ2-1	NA	TGTGCCATTAGAGTCGGGATAGGGTGGTACAATGAGCAGTTCTTC	CAIRVGIGWYNEQFF
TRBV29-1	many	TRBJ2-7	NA	TGCAGCGCTAGGACGATGGGGGGCGTAATCTACGAGCAGTACTTC	CSARTMGGVIYEQYF
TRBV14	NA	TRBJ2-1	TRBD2	TGTGCCAGCAGCCAACTCCTAGCGGGAAACAATGAGCAGTTCTTC	CASSQLLAGNNEQFF
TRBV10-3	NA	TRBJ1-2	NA	TGTGTCATCAGTGAGTCTCCTGAACAGGGAGGGGGCTACACCTTC	CVISESPEQGGGYTF
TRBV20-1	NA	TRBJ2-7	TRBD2	TGCAGTGCTAGAGTAGCGGGAGGGAACCACGAGCAGTACTTC	CSARVAGGNHEQYF
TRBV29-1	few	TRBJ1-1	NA	TGCAGCGTTGAAGGGCAGGGGAACACTGAAGCTTTCTTT	CSVEGQGNTEAFF
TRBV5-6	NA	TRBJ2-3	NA	TGTGCTAGCAGTACGGGACATAGAACGTCAGATACGCAGTATTTT	CASSTGHRTSDTQYF
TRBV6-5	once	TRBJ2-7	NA	TGTGCCAGCAGTTACTTGGAGGAACAGTACTTC	CASSYLEEQYF
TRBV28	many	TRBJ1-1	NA	TGTGCCAGCACCCCGCGGTTCGCTGAAGCTTTCTTT	CASTPRFAEAFF
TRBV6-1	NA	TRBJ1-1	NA	TGTGCCAGCAGTGAAGTGATGGTTGAAGCTTTCTTT	CASSEVMVEAFF
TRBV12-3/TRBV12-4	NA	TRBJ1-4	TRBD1	TGTGCCAGCAGTCTACAGGGGGAACGTGTGAAAGAAAAACTGTTTTTT	CASSLQGERVKEKLFF
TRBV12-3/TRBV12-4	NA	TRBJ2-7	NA	TGTGCCAGCAGTTTATTGGTCAGGGGTGGCGAGCAGTACTTC	CASSLLVRGGEQYF
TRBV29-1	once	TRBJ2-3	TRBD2	TGCAGCGTTAGCGGGACTAGCGGGAGAGGGGGCCCAGATACGCAGTATTTT	CSVSGTSGRGGPDTQYF
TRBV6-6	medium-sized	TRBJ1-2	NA	TGTGCCAGCAGTTACTCGGCGGAAACGGGGCGCGTTGGCTACACCTTC	CASSYSAETGRVGYTF
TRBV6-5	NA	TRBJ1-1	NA	TGTGTCAGCGGCTATTCAGGGACTAACACTGAAGCTTTCTTT	CVSGYSGTNTEAFF
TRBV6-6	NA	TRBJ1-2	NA	TGTGCCAGCATCAACGATAGGCAGGGCTATGGCTACACCTTC	CASINDRQGYGYTF
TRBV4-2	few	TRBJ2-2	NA	TGTGCCAGCAGCCAAGATTTGAACGGGGAGCTGTTTTTT	CASSQDLNGELFF
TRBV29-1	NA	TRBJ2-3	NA	TGCAGTGTCATCGGGGCAGTTCGCACGAGCACAGATACACAGTATTTT	CSVIGAVRTSTDTQYF
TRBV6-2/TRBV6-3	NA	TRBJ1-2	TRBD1	TGTGCCAGCAGTCATACAGGGGCTGTCTACACCTTC	CASSHTGAVYTF
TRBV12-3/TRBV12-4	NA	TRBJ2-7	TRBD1	TGTGCCAGCAGTCTAGGACAGGGGGGTAACTACGAGCAGTACTTC	CASSLGQGGNYEQYF
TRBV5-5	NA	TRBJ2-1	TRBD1	TGTGCCAGAAGCCCTGGACAGGGATCCTACGATGAGCAGCTCTTC	CARSPGQGSYDEQLF
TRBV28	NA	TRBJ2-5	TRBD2	TGTGCCAGTAGACTTAGCGGGCGAGGGGAGACCCAGTACTTC	CASRLSGRGETQYF
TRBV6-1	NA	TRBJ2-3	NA	TGTGTCAGCGATGCGGTTTACACGCAGTACTTT	CVSDAVYTQYF
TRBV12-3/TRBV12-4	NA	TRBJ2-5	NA	TGTGCCAGCACGGAGACTAACGGAAAGAAAGAGACCCAGTACTTC	CASTETNGKKETQYF